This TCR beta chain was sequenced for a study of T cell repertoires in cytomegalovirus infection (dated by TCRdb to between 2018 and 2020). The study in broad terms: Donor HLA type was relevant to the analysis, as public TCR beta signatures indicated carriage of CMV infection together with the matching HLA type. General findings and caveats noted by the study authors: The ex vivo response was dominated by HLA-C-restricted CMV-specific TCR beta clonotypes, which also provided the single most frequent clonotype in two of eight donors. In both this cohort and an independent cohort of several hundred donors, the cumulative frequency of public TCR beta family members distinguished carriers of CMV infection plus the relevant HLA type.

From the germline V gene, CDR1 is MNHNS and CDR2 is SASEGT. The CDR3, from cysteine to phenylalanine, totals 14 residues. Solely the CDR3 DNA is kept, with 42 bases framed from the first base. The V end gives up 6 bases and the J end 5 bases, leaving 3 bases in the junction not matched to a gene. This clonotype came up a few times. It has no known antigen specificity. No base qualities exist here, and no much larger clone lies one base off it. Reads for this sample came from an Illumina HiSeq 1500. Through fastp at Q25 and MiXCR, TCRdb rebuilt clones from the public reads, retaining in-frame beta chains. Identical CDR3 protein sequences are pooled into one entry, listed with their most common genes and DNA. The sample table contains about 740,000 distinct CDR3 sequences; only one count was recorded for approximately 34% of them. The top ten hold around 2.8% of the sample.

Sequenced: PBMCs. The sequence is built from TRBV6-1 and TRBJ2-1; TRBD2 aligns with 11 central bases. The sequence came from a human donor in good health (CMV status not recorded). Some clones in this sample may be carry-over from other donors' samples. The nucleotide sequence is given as TGTGCCAGCAGGGGGACTAGCGGAGACAATGAGCAGTTCTTC. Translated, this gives CASRGTSGDNEQFF.